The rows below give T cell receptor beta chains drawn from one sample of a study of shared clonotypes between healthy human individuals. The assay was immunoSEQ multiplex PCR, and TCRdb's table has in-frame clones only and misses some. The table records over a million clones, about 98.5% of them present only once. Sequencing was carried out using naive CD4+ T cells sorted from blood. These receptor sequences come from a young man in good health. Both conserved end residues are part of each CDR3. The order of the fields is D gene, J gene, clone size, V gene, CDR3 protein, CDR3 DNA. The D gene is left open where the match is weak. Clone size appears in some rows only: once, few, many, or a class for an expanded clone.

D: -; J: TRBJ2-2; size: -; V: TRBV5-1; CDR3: CASSLEFRGTHTGELFF; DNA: TGCGCCAGCAGCTTGGAATTTAGGGGCACCCACACCGGGGAGCTGTTTTTT
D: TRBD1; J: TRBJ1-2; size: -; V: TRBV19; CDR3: CASSGQTGSGYTF; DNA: TGTGCCAGTAGTGGCCAGACAGGGAGCGGCTACACCTTC
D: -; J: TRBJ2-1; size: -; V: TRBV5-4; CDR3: CASSPYEQFF; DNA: TGTGCCAGCAGCCCTTATGAGCAGTTCTTC
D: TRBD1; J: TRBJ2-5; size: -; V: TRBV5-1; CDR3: CASSLVQGSGETQYF; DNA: TGCGCCAGCAGCTTGGTACAGGGGAGTGGAGAGACCCAGTACTTC
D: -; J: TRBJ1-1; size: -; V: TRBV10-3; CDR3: CAILGTGNEAFF; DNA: TGTGCCATACTTGGGACGGGCAATGAAGCTTTCTTT
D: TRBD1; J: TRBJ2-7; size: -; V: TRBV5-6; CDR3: CASSSPRGPNEQYF; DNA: TGTGCCAGCAGCTCCCCTAGGGGGCCCAACGAGCAGTACTTC
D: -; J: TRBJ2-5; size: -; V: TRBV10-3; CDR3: CAINQGGAETQYF; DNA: TGTGCCATCAACCAGGGTGGTGCAGAGACCCAGTACTTC
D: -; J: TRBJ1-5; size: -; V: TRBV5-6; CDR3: CATSRRDSNQPQHF; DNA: TGTGCCACATCCCGAAGGGACAGCAATCAGCCCCAGCATTTT
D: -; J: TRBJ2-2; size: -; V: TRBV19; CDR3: CASSMPGSSTGGELFF; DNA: TGTGCCAGTAGTATGCCGGGATCCTCAACCGGCGGGGAGCTGTTTTTT
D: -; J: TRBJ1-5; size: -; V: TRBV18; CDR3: CASSPSKYQPQHF; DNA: TGTGCCAGCTCACCAAGCAAATATCAGCCCCAGCATTTT
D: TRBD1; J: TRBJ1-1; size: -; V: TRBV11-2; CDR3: CASSVRQGALPGEAFF; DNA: TGTGCCAGCAGCGTCAGACAGGGGGCGCTCCCGGGAGAAGCTTTCTTT
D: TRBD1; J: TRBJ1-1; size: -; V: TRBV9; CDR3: CASSVGGTATRGDTEAFF; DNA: TGTGCCAGCAGCGTAGGAGGGACAGCGACGAGGGGGGACACTGAAGCTTTCTTT
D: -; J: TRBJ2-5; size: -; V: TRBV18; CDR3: CASSPPSQETQYF; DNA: TGTGCCAGCTCACCCCCGTCCCAAGAGACCCAGTACTTC
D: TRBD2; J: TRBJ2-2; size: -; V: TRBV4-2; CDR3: CASSQDASGSSGELFF; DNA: TGTGCCAGCAGCCAAGATGCTAGCGGGAGCTCCGGGGAGCTGTTTTTT
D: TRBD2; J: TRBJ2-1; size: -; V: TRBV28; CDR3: CANGLAGRNEQFF; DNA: TGTGCCAATGGACTAGCGGGGAGGAATGAGCAGTTCTTC
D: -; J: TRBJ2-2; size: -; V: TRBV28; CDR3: CASTAPQDWKSFGELFF; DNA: TGTGCCAGCACGGCCCCCCAGGACTGGAAAAGTTTCGGGGAGCTGTTTTTT
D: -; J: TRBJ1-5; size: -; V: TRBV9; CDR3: CASSVQGEEPQHF; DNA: TGTGCCAGCAGCGTACAGGGAGAGGAGCCCCAGCATTTT
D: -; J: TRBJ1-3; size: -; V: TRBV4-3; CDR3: CASSQGFGNTIYF; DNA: TGCGCCAGCAGCCAAGGATTCGGAAACACCATATATTTT
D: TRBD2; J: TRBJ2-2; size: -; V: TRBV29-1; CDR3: CSVSTSGMNTGELFF; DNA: TGCAGCGTTTCAACTAGCGGGATGAACACCGGGGAGCTGTTTTTT
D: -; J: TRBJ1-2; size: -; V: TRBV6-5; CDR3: CASSYGQHGYTF; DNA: TGTGCCAGCAGTTACGGCCAGCATGGCTACACCTTC
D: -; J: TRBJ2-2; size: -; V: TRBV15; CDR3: CATSVFLSGELFF; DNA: TGTGCCACCAGCGTATTTTTATCCGGGGAGCTGTTTTTT
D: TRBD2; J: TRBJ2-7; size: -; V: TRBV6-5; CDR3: CASRLGTSRSYEQYF; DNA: TGTGCCAGCAGACTCGGGACTAGCCGATCCTACGAGCAGTACTTC
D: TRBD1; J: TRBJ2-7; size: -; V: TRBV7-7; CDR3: CASSLAGQGYEQYF; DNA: TGTGCCAGCAGCTTAGCGGGACAGGGCTACGAGCAGTACTTC
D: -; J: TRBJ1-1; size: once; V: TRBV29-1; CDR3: CSVSPDLGGKNTEAFF; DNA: TGCAGCGTTTCCCCGGACTTAGGGGGGAAGAACACTGAAGCTTTCTTT
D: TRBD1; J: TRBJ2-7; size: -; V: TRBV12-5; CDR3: CASARTGVIYEQYF; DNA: TGTGCTAGTGCGAGGACAGGGGTAATCTACGAGCAGTACTTC
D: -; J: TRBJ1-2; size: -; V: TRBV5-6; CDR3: CASSSLAPPNGYTF; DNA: TGTGCCAGCAGCTCCCTGGCTCCCCCCAATGGCTACACCTTC
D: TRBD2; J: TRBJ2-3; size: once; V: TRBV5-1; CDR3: CASSQGTSGRASSTDTQYF; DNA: TGCGCCAGCAGCCAAGGGACTAGCGGGAGGGCCAGTTCTACAGATACGCAGTATTTT
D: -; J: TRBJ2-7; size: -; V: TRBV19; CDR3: CASSIVGSYEQYF; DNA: TGTGCCAGTAGTATAGTGGGCAGCTACGAGCAGTACTTC
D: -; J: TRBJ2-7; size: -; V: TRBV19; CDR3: CASSPDWTGTEQYF; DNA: TGTGCCAGTAGTCCGGATTGGACGGGGACCGAGCAGTACTTC
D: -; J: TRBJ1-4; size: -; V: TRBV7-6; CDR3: CASSLGAQATNEKLFF; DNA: TGTGCCAGCAGCTTAGGTGCGCAAGCAACTAATGAAAAACTGTTTTTT
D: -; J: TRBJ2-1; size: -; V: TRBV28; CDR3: CASSRRTSSYNEQFF; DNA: TGTGCCAGCAGCCGTAGAACATCCTCCTACAATGAGCAGTTCTTC
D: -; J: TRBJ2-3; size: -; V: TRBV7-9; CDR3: CASSLSHTDTQYF; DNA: TGTGCCAGCAGCTTATCCCACACAGATACGCAGTATTTT
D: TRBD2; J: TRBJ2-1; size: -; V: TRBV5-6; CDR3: CASSYLAGLSYNEQFF; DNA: TGTGCCAGCAGTTACCTAGCGGGACTCTCCTACAATGAGCAGTTCTTC
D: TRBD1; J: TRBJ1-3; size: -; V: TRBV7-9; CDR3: CASRTTGTAGNTIYF; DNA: TGTGCCAGCAGAACGACAGGGACGGCGGGGAACACCATATATTTT
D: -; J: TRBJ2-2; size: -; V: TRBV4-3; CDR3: CASSQVLSGPTDNTGELFF; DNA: TGCGCCAGCAGCCAAGTATTGTCGGGGCCTACGGACAACACCGGGGAGCTGTTTTTT
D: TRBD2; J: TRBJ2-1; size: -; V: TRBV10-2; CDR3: CASGRPGLAVNNEQFF; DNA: TGCGCCAGCGGACGGCCGGGACTAGCGGTTAACAATGAGCAGTTCTTC
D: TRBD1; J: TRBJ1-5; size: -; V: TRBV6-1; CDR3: CASLGQGLGNQPQHF; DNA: TGTGCCAGTCTCGGACAGGGGTTGGGTAATCAGCCCCAGCATTTT
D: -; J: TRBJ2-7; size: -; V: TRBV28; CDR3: CASSLLSRRGWYF; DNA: TGTGCCAGCAGTCTCCTTTCCAGGCGGGGTTGGTACTTC
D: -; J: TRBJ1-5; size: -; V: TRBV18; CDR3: CASSPTPVSNQPQHF; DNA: TGTGCCAGCTCACCTACACCCGTTAGCAATCAGCCCCAGCATTTT
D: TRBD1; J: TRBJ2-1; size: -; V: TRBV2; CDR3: CASSEMGQGGDEQFF; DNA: TGTGCCAGCAGTGAAATGGGACAGGGCGGGGATGAGCAGTTCTTC
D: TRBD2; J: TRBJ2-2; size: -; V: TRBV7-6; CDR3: CASSFPQLAGVPGELFF; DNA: TGTGCCAGCAGCTTCCCCCAACTAGCGGGAGTTCCCGGGGAGCTGTTTTTT
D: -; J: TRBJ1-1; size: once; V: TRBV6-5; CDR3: CASTSAFGEAFF; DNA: TGTGCCAGCACCTCAGCCTTTGGTGAAGCTTTCTTT
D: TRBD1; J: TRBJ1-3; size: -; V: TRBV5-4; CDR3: CASSLGTVSSGNTIYF; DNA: TGTGCCAGCAGCTTAGGGACAGTGTCCTCTGGAAACACCATATATTTT
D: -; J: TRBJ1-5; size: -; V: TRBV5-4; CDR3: CASSLGGPYSNQPQHF; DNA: TGTGCCAGCAGCTTGGGAGGGCCTTATAGCAATCAGCCCCAGCATTTT
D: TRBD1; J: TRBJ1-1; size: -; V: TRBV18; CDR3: CASSPPGQGLNTEAFF; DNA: TGTGCCAGCTCACCCCCCGGACAGGGTCTGAACACTGAAGCTTTCTTT
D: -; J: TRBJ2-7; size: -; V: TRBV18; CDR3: CASGRDGPYEQYF; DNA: TGTGCCAGCGGCCGGGACGGACCCTACGAGCAGTACTTC
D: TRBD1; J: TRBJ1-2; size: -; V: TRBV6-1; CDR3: CASSASGTGALSYGYTF; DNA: TGTGCCAGCAGTGCTTCCGGGACAGGGGCCTTATCCTATGGCTACACCTTC
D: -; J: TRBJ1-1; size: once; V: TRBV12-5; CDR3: CASGLGGPGNTEAFF; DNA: TGTGCTAGTGGTTTGGGAGGACCGGGGAACACTGAAGCTTTCTTT
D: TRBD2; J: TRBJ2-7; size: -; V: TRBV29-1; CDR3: CSASSGAYEQYF; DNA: TGCAGCGCTTCTAGCGGAGCATACGAGCAGTACTTC
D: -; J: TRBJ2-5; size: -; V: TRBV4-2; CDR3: CASSYRDLETQYF; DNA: TGTGCCAGCAGCTACAGGGATCTGGAGACCCAGTACTTC
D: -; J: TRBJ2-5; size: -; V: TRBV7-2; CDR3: CASSFLETQYF; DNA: TGTGCCAGCAGCTTCTTAGAGACCCAGTACTTC
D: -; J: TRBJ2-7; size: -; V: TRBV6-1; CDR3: CASSEDPGVDEQYF; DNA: TGTGCCAGCAGTGAAGATCCAGGGGTCGACGAGCAGTACTTC
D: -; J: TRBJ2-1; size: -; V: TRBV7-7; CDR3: CASSSGTATYNEQFF; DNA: TGTGCCAGCAGTAGCGGGACAGCAACCTACAATGAGCAGTTCTTC
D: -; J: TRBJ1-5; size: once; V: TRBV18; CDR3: CASSPGARQPQHF; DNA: TGTGCCAGCTCACCGGGGGCGAGACAGCCCCAGCATTTT
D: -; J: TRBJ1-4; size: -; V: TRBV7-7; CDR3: CASSLALRAGEKLFF; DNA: TGTGCTAGCAGCTTAGCGCTCAGGGCCGGCGAAAAACTGTTTTTT
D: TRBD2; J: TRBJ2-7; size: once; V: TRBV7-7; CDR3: CASSPGGNHEQYF; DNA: TGTGCTAGCAGCCCCGGGGGGAACCACGAGCAGTACTTC
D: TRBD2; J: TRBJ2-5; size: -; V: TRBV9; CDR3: CASSAGTSGSETQYF; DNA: TGTGCCAGCAGCGCAGGGACTAGCGGGAGTGAGACCCAGTACTTC
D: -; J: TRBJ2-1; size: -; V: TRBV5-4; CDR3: CASTMGGSGPNEQFF; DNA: TGTGCCAGCACGATGGGTGGGTCGGGGCCCAATGAGCAGTTCTTC
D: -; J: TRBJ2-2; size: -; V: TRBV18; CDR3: CASSPPTRNTGELFF; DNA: TGTGCCAGCTCACCACCGACACGGAACACCGGGGAGCTGTTTTTT